This TCR beta chain was recorded in a study of blood T cell repertoires in COVID-19. The overall study: The origin of the acute and convalescent COVID-19 samples was the United States, Italy and Spain. PBMCs, B-cell-depleted T cells, or T cells were the source of the cDNA or gDNA that made up the material.

As handled by the study authors: Estimated nucleated cell counts came from reference gene primer amplification. The repertoire was sequenced with immunoSEQ multiplex PCR; TCRdb's copy has only in-frame clones and lacks some. V and J calls and clone size are given by that table; D and trimming were obtained from the DNA. Among some 340,000 clones, around four fifths were seen once, and the ten largest hold around 3%. CDR1 and CDR2 from the germline V gene are LNHDA and SQIVND (reference sequence). V was clipped by 6 bases and J by 14 bases; unmatched bases: 7. This CDR3 has 11 amino acids. The receptor was derived from a man between 25 and 39 years old with active or convalescent COVID-19. Sequencing was carried out using peripheral blood. V is TRBV19 and J is TRBJ2-1; the match to TRBD1 covers 7 bases. The CDR3: CASSFTGVEFF. The CDR3 nucleotides are TGTGCCAGTAGCTTTACAGGGGTGGAGTTCTTC.